The clone carrying this TCR beta chain has a single count. This entry is derived from a study of blood T cell repertoires in COVID-19. In the study overall: The United States, Italy and Spain were the sources of the acute and convalescent COVID-19 samples. T cells, B-cell-depleted T cells, or PBMCs provided the cDNA or gDNA that served as material.

Profiling relied on immunoSEQ multiplex PCR, and the TCRdb table lists in-frame clones only, not all of them. The sample has 84,000 or so clones, 80% seen once. V dropped 4 bases and J dropped 3 bases, with 12 bases sitting between them. The CDR3 has 15 residues. Germline V lookup: CDR1 MNHEY, CDR2 SVGAGI. The origin of this receptor is a woman in her thirties or forties with active or convalescent COVID-19. The chain employs TRBV6-5 and TRBJ2-2; tentative D call: TRBD2 (6 bases). The specimen was peripheral blood. In nucleotides, the CDR3 is TGTGCCAGCAGTTTAGCCGGGGGAGACACCGGGGAGCTGTTTTTT. This codes for CASSLAGGDTGELFF.